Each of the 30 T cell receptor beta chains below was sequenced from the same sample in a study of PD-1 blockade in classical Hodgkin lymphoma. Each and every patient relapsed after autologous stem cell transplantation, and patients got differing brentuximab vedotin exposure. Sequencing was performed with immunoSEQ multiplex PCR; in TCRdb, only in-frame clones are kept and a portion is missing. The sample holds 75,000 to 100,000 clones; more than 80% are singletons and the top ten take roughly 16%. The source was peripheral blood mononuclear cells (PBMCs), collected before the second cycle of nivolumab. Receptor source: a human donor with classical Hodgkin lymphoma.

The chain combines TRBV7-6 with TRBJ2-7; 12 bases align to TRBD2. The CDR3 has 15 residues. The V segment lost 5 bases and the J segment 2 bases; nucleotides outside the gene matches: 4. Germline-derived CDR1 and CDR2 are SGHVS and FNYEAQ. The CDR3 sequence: CASSLLAGGAYEQYF. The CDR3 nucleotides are TGTGCCAGCAGCCTACTAGCGGGGGGAGCCTACGAGCAGTACTTC.

CDR3 coding DNA: TGTGCCAGCAGCACGGACAGGGGGTCCTACAATGAGCAGTTCTTC. Translation: CASSTDRGSYNEQFF. The genes are TRBV11-3 and TRBJ2-1, with 10 bases fitting TRBD1. The CDR3 spans 15 residues. CDR1 SGHNT and CDR2 YENEEA come from the germline V gene. The J segment lost 1 base and the V segment lost 5 bases, leaving 2 bases of the junction unmatched.

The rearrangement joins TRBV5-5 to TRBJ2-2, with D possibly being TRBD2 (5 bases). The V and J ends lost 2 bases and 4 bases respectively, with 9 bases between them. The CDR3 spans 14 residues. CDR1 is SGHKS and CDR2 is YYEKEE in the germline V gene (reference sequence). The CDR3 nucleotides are TGTGCCAGCAGCTTCGGGCGGGCCACCGGGGAGCTGTTTTTT. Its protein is CASSFGRATGELFF.

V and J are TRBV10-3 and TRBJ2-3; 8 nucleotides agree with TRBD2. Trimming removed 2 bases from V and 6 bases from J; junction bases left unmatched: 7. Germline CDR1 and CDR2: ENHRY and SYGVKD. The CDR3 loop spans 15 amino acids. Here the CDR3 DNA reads TGTGCCATCAGTGAGCCAGCGGGAGTGAAGGATACGCAGTATTTT. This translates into CAISEPAGVKDTQYF.

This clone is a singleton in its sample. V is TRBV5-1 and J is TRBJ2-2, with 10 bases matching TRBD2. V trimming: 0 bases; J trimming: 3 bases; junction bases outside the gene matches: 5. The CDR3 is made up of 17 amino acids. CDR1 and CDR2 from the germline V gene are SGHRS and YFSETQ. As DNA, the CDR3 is TGCGCCAGCAGCTTGGGGGCCCTAGCGGGGGACACCGGGGAGCTGTTTTTT. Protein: CASSLGALAGDTGELFF. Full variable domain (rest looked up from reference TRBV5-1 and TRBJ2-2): KAGVTQTPRYLIKTRGQQVTLSCSPISGHRSVSWYQQTPGQGLQFLFEYFSETQRNKGNFPGRFSGRQFSNSRSEMNVSTLELGDSALYLCASSLGALAGDTGELFFGEGSRLTVL.

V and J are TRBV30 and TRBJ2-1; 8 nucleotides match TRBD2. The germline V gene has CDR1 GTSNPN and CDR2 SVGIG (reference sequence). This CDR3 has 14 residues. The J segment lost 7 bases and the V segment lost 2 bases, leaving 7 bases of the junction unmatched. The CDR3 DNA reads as TGTGCCTGGAGTTTCTCGGGAGGGCCTAATGAGCAGTTCTTC. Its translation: CAWSFSGGPNEQFF.

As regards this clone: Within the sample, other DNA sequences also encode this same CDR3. The DNA for the CDR3 is TGTGCCTGGGCGGTCGGGGAGACCCAGTACTTC. Translating it yields CAWAVGETQYF. The chain has TRBV30 and TRBJ2-5; no definite D call. The V end was cut by 5 bases, the J end by 5 bases, with 9 bases between. The CDR3 totals 11 residues. Germline CDR1 and CDR2: GTSNPN and SVGIG (reference sequence).

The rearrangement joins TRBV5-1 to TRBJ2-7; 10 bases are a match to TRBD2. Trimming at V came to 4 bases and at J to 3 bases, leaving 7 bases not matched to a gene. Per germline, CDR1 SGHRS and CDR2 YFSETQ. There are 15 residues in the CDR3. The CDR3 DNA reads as TGCGCCAGCAGCGCCGGGACTAGCGCTATCTACGAGCAGTACTTC. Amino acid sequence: CASSAGTSAIYEQYF.

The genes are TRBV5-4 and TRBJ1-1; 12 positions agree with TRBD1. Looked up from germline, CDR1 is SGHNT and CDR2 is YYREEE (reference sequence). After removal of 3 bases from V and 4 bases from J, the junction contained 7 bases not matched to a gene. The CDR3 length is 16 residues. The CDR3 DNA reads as TGTGCCAGCAGCTGGGGACAGGGGGCCGGGGTCACTGAAGCTTTCTTT. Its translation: CASSWGQGAGVTEAFF.

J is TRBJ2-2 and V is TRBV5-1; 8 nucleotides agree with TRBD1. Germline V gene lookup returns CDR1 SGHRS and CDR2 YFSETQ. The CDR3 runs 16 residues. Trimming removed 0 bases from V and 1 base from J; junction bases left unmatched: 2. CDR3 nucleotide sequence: TGCGCCAGCAGCTTGGAGACAGGGGTGAACACCGGGGAGCTGTTTTTT. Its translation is CASSLETGVNTGELFF.

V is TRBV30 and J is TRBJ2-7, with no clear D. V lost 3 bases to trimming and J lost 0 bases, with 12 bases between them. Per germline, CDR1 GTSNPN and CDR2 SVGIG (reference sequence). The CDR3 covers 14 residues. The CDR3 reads CAWRMDSSSYEQYF. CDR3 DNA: TGTGCCTGGAGGATGGATAGCAGCTCCTACGAGCAGTACTTC. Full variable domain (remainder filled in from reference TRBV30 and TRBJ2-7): SQTIHQWPATLVQPVGSPLSLECTVEGTSNPNLYWYRQAAGRGLQLLFYSVGIGQISSEVPQNLSASRPQDRQFILSSKKLLLSDSGFYLCAWRMDSSSYEQYFGPGTRLTVT.

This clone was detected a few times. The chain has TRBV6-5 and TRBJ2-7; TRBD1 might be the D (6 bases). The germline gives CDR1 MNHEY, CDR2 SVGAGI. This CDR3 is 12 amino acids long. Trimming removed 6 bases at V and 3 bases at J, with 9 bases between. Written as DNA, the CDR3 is TGTGCCAGCAGCCAACAGGGCTACGAGCAGTACTTC. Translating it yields CASSQQGYEQYF.

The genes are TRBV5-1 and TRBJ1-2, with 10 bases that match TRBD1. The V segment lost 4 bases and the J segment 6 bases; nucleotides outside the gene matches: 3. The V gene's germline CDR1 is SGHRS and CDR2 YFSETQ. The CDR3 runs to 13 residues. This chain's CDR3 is CASSLGTGDGYTF. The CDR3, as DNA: TGCGCCAGCAGCCTGGGGACAGGGGATGGCTACACCTTC.

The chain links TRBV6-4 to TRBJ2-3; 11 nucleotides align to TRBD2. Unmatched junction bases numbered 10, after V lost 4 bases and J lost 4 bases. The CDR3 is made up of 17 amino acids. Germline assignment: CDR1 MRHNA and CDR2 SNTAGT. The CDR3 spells CASSARGSGRASDTQYF. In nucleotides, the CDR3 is TGTGCCAGCAGTGCCCGAGGTAGCGGGAGGGCCTCAGATACGCAGTATTTT.

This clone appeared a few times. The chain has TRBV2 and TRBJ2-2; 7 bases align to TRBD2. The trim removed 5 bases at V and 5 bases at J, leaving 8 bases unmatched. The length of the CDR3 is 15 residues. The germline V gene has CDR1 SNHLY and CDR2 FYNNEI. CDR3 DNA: TGTGCCAGCAGTAAACTAGCAGCGGGGACCGGGGAGCTGTTTTTT. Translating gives CASSKLAAGTGELFF.

The CDR3 reads CASRGTYRDSNQPQHF. CDR3 DNA sequence: TGTGCCAGCAGAGGTACATACAGGGATAGCAATCAGCCCCAGCATTTT. The V call is TRBV28, the J call TRBJ1-5; possibly TRBD1 for D (6 bases). Trimming left V 6 bases short and J 0 bases short, with 15 bases between. In germline, CDR1 is MDHEN, CDR2 SYDVKM. The CDR3 has 16 amino acids. Full variable domain (remainder filled in from reference TRBV28 and TRBJ1-5): DVKVTQSSRYLVKRTGEKVFLECVQDMDHENMFWYRQDPGLGLRLIYFSYDVKMKEKGDIPEGYSVSREKKERFSLILESASTNQTSMYLCASRGTYRDSNQPQHFGDGTRLSIL.

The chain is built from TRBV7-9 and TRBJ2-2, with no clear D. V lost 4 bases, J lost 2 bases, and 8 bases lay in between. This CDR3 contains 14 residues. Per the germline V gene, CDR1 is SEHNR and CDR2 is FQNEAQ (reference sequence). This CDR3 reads CASSYSLNTGELFF. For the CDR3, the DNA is TGTGCCAGCAGCTACAGCTTAAACACCGGGGAGCTGTTTTTT.

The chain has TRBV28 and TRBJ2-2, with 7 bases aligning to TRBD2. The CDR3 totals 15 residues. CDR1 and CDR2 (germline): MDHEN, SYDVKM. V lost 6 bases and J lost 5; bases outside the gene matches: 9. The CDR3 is CASRLAGLTTGELFF. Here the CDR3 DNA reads TGTGCCAGCAGATTAGCGGGTCTCACTACCGGGGAGCTGTTTTTT.

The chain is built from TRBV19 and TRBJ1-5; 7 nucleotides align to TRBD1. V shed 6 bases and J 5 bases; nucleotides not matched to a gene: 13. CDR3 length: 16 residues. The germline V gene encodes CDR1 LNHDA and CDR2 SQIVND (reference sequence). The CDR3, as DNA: TGTGCCAGTAGAAGCCGACGGACAGGCGCCTATCAGCCCCAGCATTTT. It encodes CASRSRRTGAYQPQHF.

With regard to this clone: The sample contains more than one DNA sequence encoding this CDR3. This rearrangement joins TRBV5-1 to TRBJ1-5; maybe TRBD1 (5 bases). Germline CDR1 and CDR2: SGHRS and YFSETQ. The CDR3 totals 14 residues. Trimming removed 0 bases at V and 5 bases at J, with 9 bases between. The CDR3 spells CASSLAGGDQPQHF. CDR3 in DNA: TGCGCCAGCAGCTTGGCAGGAGGGGATCAGCCCCAGCATTTT.

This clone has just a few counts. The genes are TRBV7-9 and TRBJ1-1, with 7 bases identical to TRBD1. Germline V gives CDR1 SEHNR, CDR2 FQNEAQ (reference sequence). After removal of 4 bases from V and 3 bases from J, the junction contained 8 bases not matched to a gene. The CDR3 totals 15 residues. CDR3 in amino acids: CASSSERQGHTEAFF. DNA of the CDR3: TGTGCCAGCAGCTCCGAAAGACAGGGACACACTGAAGCTTTCTTT.

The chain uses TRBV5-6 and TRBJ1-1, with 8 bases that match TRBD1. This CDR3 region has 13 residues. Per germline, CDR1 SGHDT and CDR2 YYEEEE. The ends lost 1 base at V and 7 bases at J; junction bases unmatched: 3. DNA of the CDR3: TGTGCCAGCAGCTTGTCAGGGGGCGGTGAAGCTTTCTTT. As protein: CASSLSGGGEAFF.

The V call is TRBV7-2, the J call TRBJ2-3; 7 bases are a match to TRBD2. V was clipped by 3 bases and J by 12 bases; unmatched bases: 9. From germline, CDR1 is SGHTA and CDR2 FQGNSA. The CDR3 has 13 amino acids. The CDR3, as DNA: TGTGCCAGCAGCTTCGGACTAGTGCCGGGACAGTATTTT. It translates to CASSFGLVPGQYF.

CDR3 nucleotides: TGTGCCAGCAGTTCCCCGGGACTAGCGTCCTACGAGCAGTACTTC. Protein product: CASSSPGLASYEQYF. V usage is TRBV28 and J usage is TRBJ2-7; 10 bases line up with TRBD2. The V gene's germline CDR1 is MDHEN and CDR2 SYDVKM. The CDR3 sequence is 15 residues long. The V segment lost 4 bases and the J segment 1 base; nucleotides outside the gene matches: 4. Together with reference TRBV28 and TRBJ2-7, the CDR3 gives the full variable domain: DVKVTQSSRYLVKRTGEKVFLECVQDMDHENMFWYRQDPGLGLRLIYFSYDVKMKEKGDIPEGYSVSREKKERFSLILESASTNQTSMYLCASSSPGLASYEQYFGPGTRLTVT.

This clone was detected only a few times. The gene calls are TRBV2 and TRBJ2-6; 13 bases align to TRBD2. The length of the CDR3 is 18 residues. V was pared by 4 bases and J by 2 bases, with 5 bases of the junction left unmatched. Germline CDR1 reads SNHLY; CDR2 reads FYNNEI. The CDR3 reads CASSARTSGRAGANVLTF. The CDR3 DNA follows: TGTGCCAGCAGTGCCCGGACTAGCGGGAGAGCTGGGGCCAACGTCCTGACTTTC.

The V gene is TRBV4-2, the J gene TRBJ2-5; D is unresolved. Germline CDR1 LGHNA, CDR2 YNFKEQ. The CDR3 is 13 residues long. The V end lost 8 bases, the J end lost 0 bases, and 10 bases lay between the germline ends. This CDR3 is CASGRRYQETQYF. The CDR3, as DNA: TGTGCCAGCGGACGGCGCTACCAAGAGACCCAGTACTTC.

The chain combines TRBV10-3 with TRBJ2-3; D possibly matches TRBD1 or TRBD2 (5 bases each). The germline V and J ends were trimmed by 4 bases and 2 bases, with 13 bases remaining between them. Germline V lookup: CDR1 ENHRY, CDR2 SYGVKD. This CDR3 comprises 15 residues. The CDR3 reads CAISVGRETTDTQYF. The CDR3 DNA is TGTGCCATCAGTGTTGGCAGGGAGACCACAGATACGCAGTATTTT.

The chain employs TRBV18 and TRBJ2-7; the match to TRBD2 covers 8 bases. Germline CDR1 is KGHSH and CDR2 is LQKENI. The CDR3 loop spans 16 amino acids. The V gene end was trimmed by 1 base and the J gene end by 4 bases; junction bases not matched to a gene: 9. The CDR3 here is CASSPQGGSGSYEQYF. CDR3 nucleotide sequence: TGTGCCAGCTCACCACAGGGGGGAAGCGGGAGTTACGAGCAGTACTTC.

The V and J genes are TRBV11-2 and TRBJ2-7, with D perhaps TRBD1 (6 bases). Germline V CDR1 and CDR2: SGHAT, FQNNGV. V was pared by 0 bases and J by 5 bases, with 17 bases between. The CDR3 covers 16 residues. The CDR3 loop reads CASSLEVGRGSHEQYF. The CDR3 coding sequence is TGTGCCAGCAGCTTAGAGGTGGGCAGGGGATCCCACGAGCAGTACTTC.

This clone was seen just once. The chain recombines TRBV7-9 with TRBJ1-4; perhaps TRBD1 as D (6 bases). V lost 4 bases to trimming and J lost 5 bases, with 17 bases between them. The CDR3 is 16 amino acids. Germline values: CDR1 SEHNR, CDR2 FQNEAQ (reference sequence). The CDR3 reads CASSSPQNRVNEKLFF. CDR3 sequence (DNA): TGTGCCAGCAGCTCCCCCCAAAACAGGGTGAATGAAAAACTGTTTTTT.